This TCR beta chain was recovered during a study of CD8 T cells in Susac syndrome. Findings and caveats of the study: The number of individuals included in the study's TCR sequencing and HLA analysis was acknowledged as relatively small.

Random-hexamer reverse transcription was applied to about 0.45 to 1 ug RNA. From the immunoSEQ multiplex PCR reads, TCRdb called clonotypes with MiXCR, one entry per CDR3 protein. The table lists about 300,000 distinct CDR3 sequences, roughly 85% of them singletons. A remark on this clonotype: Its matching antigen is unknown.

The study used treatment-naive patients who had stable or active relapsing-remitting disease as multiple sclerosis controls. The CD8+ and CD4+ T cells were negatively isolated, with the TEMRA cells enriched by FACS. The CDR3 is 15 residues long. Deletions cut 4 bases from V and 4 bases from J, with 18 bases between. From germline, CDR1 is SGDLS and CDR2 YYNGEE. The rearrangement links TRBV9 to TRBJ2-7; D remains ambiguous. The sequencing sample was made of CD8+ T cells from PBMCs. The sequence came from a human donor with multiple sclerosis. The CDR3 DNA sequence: TGTGCCAGCAGCCCTCACTTGCAGAATCTGTACGAGCAGTACTTC. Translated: CASSPHLQNLYEQYF.